The rows below give T cell receptor beta chains drawn from one sample of a study of OX40 agonist ivuxolimab in advanced cancers. The protocol was immunoSEQ multiplex PCR, while the TCRdb copy is restricted to in-frame clones and leaves out a portion. The sample records over 55,000 clones, 80% to 90% being singletons. The source was CD4+ or CD8+ T cells sorted from blood, collected in a trial of the OX40 agonist ivuxolimab. Every receptor here comes from an adult with an advanced solid tumor such as melanoma, head and neck, liver or kidney cancer. CDR3s include the opening cysteine and the closing phenylalanine or tryptophan. D genes are given only for firm matches. Clone size is not always given. Where it is, it says once, few, many or a class for expanded clones.

V	J	D	size	CDR3	DNA
TRBV27	TRBJ1-6	TRBD1	.	CASSVTGGWTPLHF	TGTGCCAGCAGTGTCACAGGGGGTTGGACACCCCTCCACTTT
TRBV5-4	TRBJ2-1	.	.	CASSSPRTVVEQFF	TGTGCCAGCAGCTCCCCGAGGACAGTTGTTGAGCAGTTCTTC
TRBV7-3	TRBJ2-1	.	.	CASSRGGSGLDEQFF	TGTGCCAGCAGTCGAGGGGGATCGGGACTCGATGAGCAGTTCTTC
TRBV7-9	TRBJ2-3	.	.	CASSLVDHTDTQYF	TGTGCCAGCAGCTTAGTAGACCACACAGATACGCAGTATTTT
TRBV7-3	TRBJ2-1	.	.	CASTGDPRGEQFF	TGTGCCAGCACCGGGGACCCCAGGGGTGAGCAGTTCTTC
TRBV2	TRBJ2-3	.	.	CASGGREGTDTQYF	TGTGCCAGCGGAGGGCGTGAGGGCACAGATACGCAGTATTTT
TRBV7-9	TRBJ1-4	TRBD1	.	CASSLGTGEDEKLFF	TGTGCCAGCAGCTTAGGGACAGGGGAGGATGAAAAACTGTTTTTT
TRBV29-1	TRBJ2-3	.	.	CSVEDPDTQYF	TGCAGCGTTGAAGACCCCGATACGCAGTATTTT
TRBV19	TRBJ2-3	.	.	CASSMDPPRGDTQYF	TGTGCCAGTAGTATGGACCCGCCTCGTGGAGATACGCAGTATTTT
TRBV29-1	TRBJ1-2	.	few	CSVESADYGYTF	TGCAGCGTTGAATCGGCAGACTATGGCTACACCTTC
TRBV2	TRBJ2-1	.	.	CASSAGVLYNEQFF	TGTGCCAGCAGTGCGGGAGTACTCTACAATGAGCAGTTCTTC
TRBV20-1	TRBJ2-3	.	.	CSARIGGTQYF	TGCAGTGCTAGAATAGGGGGTACGCAGTATTTT
TRBV7-3	TRBJ2-3	.	.	CASSAQGSDTQYF	TGTGCCAGCAGCGCACAGGGATCAGATACGCAGTATTTT
TRBV2	TRBJ1-3	.	.	CASSVQGNTIYF	TGTGCCAGCAGTGTTCAGGGAAACACCATATATTTT
TRBV2	TRBJ2-2	.	.	CASSEYQGSSGELFF	TGTGCCAGCAGTGAATACCAGGGTTCCAGCGGGGAGCTGTTTTTT
TRBV6-6	TRBJ1-3	TRBD1	once	CASMQQGSGNTIYF	TGTGCCAGCATGCAACAGGGGTCTGGAAACACCATATATTTT
TRBV7-9	TRBJ1-1	TRBD1	.	CASSSTGLYTEAFF	TGTGCCAGCAGCTCGACAGGGTTGTACACTGAAGCTTTCTTT
TRBV18	TRBJ2-1	TRBD1	.	CASSSAGTGSYNEQFF	TGTGCCAGCTCAAGCGCCGGGACAGGGTCCTACAATGAGCAGTTCTTC
TRBV7-9	TRBJ2-5	.	.	CASTLTAGEETQYF	TGTGCCAGCACCCTTACTGCAGGGGAAGAGACCCAGTACTTC
TRBV11-2	TRBJ2-6	.	.	CASSLGSAGGANVLTF	TGTGCCAGCAGCCTGGGGTCAGCAGGAGGGGCCAACGTCCTGACTTTC
TRBV10-3	TRBJ1-1	.	.	CAISGHPGNTEAFF	TGTGCCATCAGTGGCCATCCGGGGAACACTGAAGCTTTCTTT
TRBV7-2	TRBJ2-7	.	.	CASSQQAGEYEQYF	TGTGCCAGCAGCCAGCAGGCAGGGGAGTACGAGCAGTACTTC
TRBV27	TRBJ1-1	.	.	CASSLSRQIEAFF	TGTGCCAGCAGTTTATCGAGGCAGATAGAAGCTTTCTTT
TRBV15	TRBJ1-1	.	.	CATSRDPRRGSEAFF	TGTGCCACCAGCAGAGATCCCAGGAGGGGCAGCGAAGCTTTCTTT
TRBV6-5	TRBJ2-5	TRBD2	.	CASSTPTSGLETQYF	TGTGCCAGCAGTACCCCGACTAGCGGGTTGGAGACCCAGTACTTC
TRBV15	TRBJ1-2	.	.	CATSGPPPSTVANYGYTF	TGTGCCACCAGCGGGCCCCCCCCGTCGACAGTAGCTAACTATGGCTACACCTTC
TRBV7-9	TRBJ2-1	.	.	CASSLGGLAPYNEQFF	TGTGCCAGCAGCTTAGGGGGATTAGCGCCCTACAATGAGCAGTTCTTC
TRBV5-1	TRBJ1-3	.	.	CASSLGDSGNTIYF	TGCGCCAGCAGCTTGGGAGATTCTGGAAACACCATATATTTT
TRBV4-1	TRBJ2-1	TRBD2	.	CASSLHSGRVDNEQFF	TGCGCCAGCAGCCTCCATAGCGGGAGAGTGGACAATGAGCAGTTCTTC
TRBV5-4	TRBJ1-2	.	few	CASTEPWGGDHGYTF	TGTGCCAGCACCGAACCTTGGGGGGGGGATCATGGCTACACCTTC
TRBV6-9	TRBJ1-6	.	few	CASSNDQYNSPLHF	TGTGCCAGCAGTAACGACCAGTATAATTCACCCCTCCACTTT
TRBV7-9	TRBJ1-5	TRBD1	few	CASSTRDRNQPQHF	TGTGCCAGCAGTACCCGGGACAGAAATCAGCCCCAGCATTTT
TRBV7-6	TRBJ1-5	.	.	CASSLVGANQPQHF	TGTGCCAGCAGCTTAGTTGGGGCCAATCAGCCCCAGCATTTT
TRBV2	TRBJ2-2	TRBD1	.	CASSDVRWDSGTGELFF	TGTGCCAGCAGTGATGTACGGTGGGACAGTGGCACCGGGGAGCTGTTTTTT
TRBV29-1	TRBJ1-4	TRBD1	.	CSGGTGLEKLFF	TGCAGCGGCGGGACAGGGCTTGAAAAACTGTTTTTT
TRBV7-9	TRBJ2-2	TRBD1	.	CASSLRDRRDTGELFF	TGTGCCAGCAGCCTTAGGGACAGGAGGGACACCGGGGAGCTGTTTTTT
TRBV6-5	TRBJ1-1	TRBD1	.	CASSETGVNTEAFF	TGTGCCAGCAGTGAGACAGGGGTAAACACTGAAGCTTTCTTT
TRBV5-1	TRBJ2-3	TRBD2	.	CASSPTYSSGRGDTQYF	TGCGCCAGCAGCCCAACCTACTCTAGCGGGAGGGGAGATACGCAGTATTTT